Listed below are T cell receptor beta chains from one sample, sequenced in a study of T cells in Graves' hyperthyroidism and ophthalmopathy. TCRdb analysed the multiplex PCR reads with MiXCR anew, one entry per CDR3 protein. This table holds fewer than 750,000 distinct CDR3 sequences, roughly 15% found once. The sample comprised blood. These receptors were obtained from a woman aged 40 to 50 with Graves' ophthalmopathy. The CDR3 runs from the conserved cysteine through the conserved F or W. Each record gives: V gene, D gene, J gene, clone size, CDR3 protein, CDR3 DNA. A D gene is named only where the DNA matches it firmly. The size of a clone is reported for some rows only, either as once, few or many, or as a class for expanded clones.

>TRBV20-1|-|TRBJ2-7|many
CSAEGTISYEQYF
TGCAGTGCTGAAGGGACAATCTCCTACGAGCAGTACTTC
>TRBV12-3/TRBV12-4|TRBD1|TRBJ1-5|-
CASSLRGQVNQPQHF
TGTGCCAGCAGTTTAAGGGGACAGGTAAATCAGCCCCAGCATTTT
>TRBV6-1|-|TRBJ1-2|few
CASRTTRGATYGYTF
TGTGCCAGCAGAACCACCCGTGGGGCTACCTATGGCTACACCTTC
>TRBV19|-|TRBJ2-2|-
CASSIGSPTGELFF
TGTGCCAGTAGTATTGGTAGCCCCACCGGGGAGCTGTTTTTT
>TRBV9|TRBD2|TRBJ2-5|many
CASSVGASGYQETQYF
TGTGCCAGCAGCGTAGGGGCTAGCGGGTACCAAGAGACCCAGTACTTC
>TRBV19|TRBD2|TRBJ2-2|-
CASSPRLAEAPHTGELFF
TGTGCCAGTAGTCCCCGACTAGCGGAGGCGCCTCACACCGGGGAGCTGTTTTTT
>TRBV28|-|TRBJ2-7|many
CASSLSGTVYEQYF
TGTGCCAGCAGTTTATCCGGGACGGTCTACGAGCAGTACTTC
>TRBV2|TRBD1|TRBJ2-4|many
CASSDPRGLFIQYF
TGTGCCAGCAGTGATCCCAGGGGGCTTTTCATTCAGTACTTC
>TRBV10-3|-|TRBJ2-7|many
CAISPTPGLPDYEQYF
TGTGCCATCAGTCCTACACCGGGACTCCCCGACTACGAGCAGTACTTC
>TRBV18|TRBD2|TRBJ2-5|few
CASSPYNLAEQETQYF
TGTGCCAGCTCACCATATAATCTAGCGGAACAAGAGACCCAGTACTTC
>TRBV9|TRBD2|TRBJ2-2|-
CASQSGSPGELFF
TGTGCCAGCCAGAGCGGGAGTCCCGGGGAGCTGTTTTTT
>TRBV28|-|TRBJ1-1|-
CASSTIRGASTEAFF
TGTGCCAGCAGTACCATCCGCGGGGCCTCGACTGAAGCTTTCTTT
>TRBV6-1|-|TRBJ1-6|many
CASSPKSSGFNSPLHF
TGTGCCAGCAGTCCAAAGTCCTCCGGTTTTAATTCACCCCTCCACTTT
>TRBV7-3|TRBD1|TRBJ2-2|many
CASSEYQGAGELFF
TGTGCCAGCAGCGAATACCAGGGGGCCGGGGAGCTGTTTTTT
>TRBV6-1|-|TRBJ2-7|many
CASSEGLGGYEQYF
TGTGCCAGCAGTGAAGGCCTGGGGGGCTACGAGCAGTACTTC
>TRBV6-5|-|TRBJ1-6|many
CASSNRDTKNSPLHF
TGTGCCAGCAGTAACCGGGACACGAAAAATTCACCCCTCCACTTT
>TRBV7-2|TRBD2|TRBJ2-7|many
CASSPYSGSAVEQYF
TGTGCCAGCAGCCCCTATAGCGGGAGCGCGGTCGAGCAGTACTTC
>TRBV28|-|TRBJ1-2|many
CASSSLWGYTF
TGTGCCAGCAGTTCCCTCTGGGGCTACACCTTC
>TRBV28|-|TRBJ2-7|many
CASSPSIGSSEQYF
TGTGCCAGCAGCCCCTCGATTGGTTCCTCCGAGCAGTACTTC
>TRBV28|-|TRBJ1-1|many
CASISAGLTEAFF
TGTGCCAGCATTAGTGCAGGGCTCACTGAAGCTTTCTTT
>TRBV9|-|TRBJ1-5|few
CASSVEGTNNQPQHF
TGTGCCAGCAGCGTAGAGGGGACAAATAATCAGCCCCAGCATTTT
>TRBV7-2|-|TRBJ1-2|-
CASSPASGVRYGYTF
TGTGCCAGCAGCCCAGCCTCGGGGGTACGCTATGGCTACACCTTC
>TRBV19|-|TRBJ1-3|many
CASSYGAGNTIYF
TGTGCCAGTAGTTACGGGGCTGGAAACACCATATATTTT
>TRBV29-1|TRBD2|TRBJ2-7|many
CSVSAGGLAGAYEQYF
TGCAGCGTTTCCGCGGGGGGACTAGCGGGCGCCTACGAGCAGTACTTC
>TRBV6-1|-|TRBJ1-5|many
CASSDEHRGYQPQHF
TGTGCCAGCAGTGACGAGCATCGTGGTTATCAGCCCCAGCATTTT
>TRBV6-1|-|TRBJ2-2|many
CASSEAGANTGELFF
TGTGCCAGCAGTGAAGCGGGGGCGAACACCGGGGAGCTGTTTTTT
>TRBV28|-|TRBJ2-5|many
CASSLFRREVETQYF
TGTGCCAGCAGTTTATTTAGGCGGGAAGTGGAGACCCAGTACTTC
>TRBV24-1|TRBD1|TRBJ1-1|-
CATATGGVNTEAFF
TGTGCCACAGCTACAGGGGGCGTGAACACTGAAGCTTTCTTT
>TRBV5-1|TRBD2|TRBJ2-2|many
CASSLERLAVTGELFF
TGCGCCAGCAGCTTGGAACGACTAGCGGTCACCGGGGAGCTGTTTTTT
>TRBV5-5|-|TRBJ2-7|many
CASSLYQQGQYF
TGTGCCAGCAGCTTATATCAGCAGGGGCAGTACTTC
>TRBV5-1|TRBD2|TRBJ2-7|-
CASSPGPNQRGYEQYF
TGCGCCAGCAGCCCAGGACCCAACCAGCGGGGCTACGAGCAGTACTTC
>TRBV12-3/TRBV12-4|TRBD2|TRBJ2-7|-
CASRVSGGAREQYF
TGTGCCAGCAGAGTTAGCGGGGGGGCCAGGGAGCAGTACTTC
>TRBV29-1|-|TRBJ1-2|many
CSVEGGPELYGYTF
TGCAGCGTTGAAGGCGGCCCAGAACTCTATGGCTACACCTTC
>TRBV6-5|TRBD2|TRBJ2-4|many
CASSYLAGGGNIQYF
TGTGCCAGCAGTTACTTAGCGGGAGGTGGAAACATTCAGTACTTC